The 15 T cell receptor beta chains in this list originate from one sample, sequenced in a study of PD-1 blockade in classical Hodgkin lymphoma. Time point meaning: newly diagnosed, previously untreated cHL patient sample. Profiling relied on immunoSEQ multiplex PCR, and the TCRdb table lists in-frame clones only, not all of them. The table lists about 21,000 clones, around 94% of them singletons. The sample taken for sequencing was peripheral blood mononuclear cells (PBMCs). The receptors originated from a human donor with classical Hodgkin lymphoma.

This rearrangement joins TRBV18 to TRBJ1-3, with D possibly being TRBD1 (5 bases). Between the trimmed V and J ends, which lost 3 bases and 7 bases, there was a span of 22 bases. CDR3 length: 17 amino acids. Germline lookup yields CDR1 KGHSH and CDR2 LQKENI. CDR3 in DNA: TGTGCCAGCTCACCGCGCATCGGGACCGAACGTGGTAACACCATATATTTT. Its protein is CASSPRIGTERGNTIYF.

The rearrangement links TRBV4-1 to TRBJ1-1; D remains ambiguous. Trimming removed 0 bases at V and 2 bases at J, with 13 bases between. The CDR3 totals 16 residues. Germline V gives CDR1 MGHRA, CDR2 YSYEKL. CDR3 residues: CASSQDQWGGNTEAFF. The DNA for the CDR3 is TGCGCCAGCAGCCAAGATCAGTGGGGTGGAAACACTGAAGCTTTCTTT.

This rearrangement joins TRBV6-5 to TRBJ1-3; TRBD1 might be the D (6 bases). The CDR3 is 14 residues long. The V end lost 8 bases, the J end lost 3 bases, and 14 bases lay between the germline ends. Germline V gene lookup returns CDR1 MNHEY and CDR2 SVGAGI. The CDR3 DNA follows: TGTGCCAGCGGTCCGGGGGCCATTGGAAACACCATATATTTT. Its protein product is CASGPGAIGNTIYF.

This chain uses TRBV5-1 with TRBJ2-1; 8 bases are shared with TRBD2. The CDR3 is 14 amino acids. Germline V CDR1 and CDR2: SGHRS, YFSETQ. The V gene end was trimmed by 7 bases and the J gene end by 6 bases; junction bases not matched to a gene: 9. The CDR3 nucleotides are TGCGCCAGCTGGGGGACTAGTGGGTCCAATGAGCAGTTCTTC. It specifies CASWGTSGSNEQFF.

The chain combines TRBV11-2 with TRBJ1-5; D unresolved. The CDR3 length is 15 residues. Trimming cost V 5 bases and J 0 bases, with 11 bases left between them. CDR1 is SGHAT, CDR2 FQNNGV, per germline. In DNA, the CDR3 is TGTGCCAGCAGCAAGGGCAGCGATAGCAATCAGCCCCAGCATTTT. It specifies CASSKGSDSNQPQHF.

The V gene is TRBV15, the J gene TRBJ2-5; D remains ambiguous. The CDR3 totals 13 residues. Looked up from germline, CDR1 is LNHNV and CDR2 is YYDKDF (reference sequence). V lost 4 bases and J 0 bases, leaving 6 bases between the germline ends. The chain's CDR3 is CATSTQYQETQYF. In nucleotides, the CDR3 is TGTGCCACCAGCACCCAGTACCAAGAGACCCAGTACTTC.

The CDR3 region is CASSYSDNTEAFF. The CDR3 nucleotides are TGTGCCAGCAGTTACTCGGATAACACTGAAGCTTTCTTT. J is TRBJ1-1 and V is TRBV6-5; no firm D call. V lost 0 bases and J lost 2, with 4 bases in between. This CDR3 has 13 amino acids. Germline CDR1 MNHEY, CDR2 SVGAGI.

V usage is TRBV7-8 and J usage is TRBJ1-1; a possible D gene is TRBD1 (6 bases). Germline V gene sequence: CDR1 SGHVS, CDR2 FQNEAQ. CDR3 length equals 15 residues. V lost 6 bases and J 4 bases, leaving 18 bases between the germline ends. The CDR3 bases are TGTGCCAGCAGGACCCAGGGGACAATAGGCACTGAAGCTTTCTTT. This translates into CASRTQGTIGTEAFF.

CDR3 DNA: TGTGCCACCAGCAGAGGAGGGGCGGCTCTCAATGAGCAGTTCTTC. Its protein is CATSRGGAALNEQFF. The chain joins TRBV15 to TRBJ2-1; D possibly uses TRBD1 or TRBD2 (5 bases each). CDR1 is LNHNV, CDR2 YYDKDF, per germline (reference sequence). CDR3 length: 15 amino acids. Trimming took off 1 base at V and 6 bases at J, with 13 bases between the two ends.

This clone was detected a few times. The V call is TRBV4-3, the J call TRBJ1-1; 7 bases agree with TRBD1. CDR1 and CDR2 (germline): LGHNA, YSLEER. V lost 4 bases and J lost 4; bases outside the gene matches: 3. This CDR3 comprises 13 residues. DNA of the CDR3: TGCGCCAGCAGCCCAGGGGGGGGCACTGAAGCTTTCTTT. This encodes CASSPGGGTEAFF.

V and J are TRBV5-4 and TRBJ2-2, with 10 bases matching TRBD1. The CDR3 spans 17 residues. With 4 bases clipped from V and 4 bases from J, the junction kept 10 bases outside the gene matches. Germline V gene data show CDR1 as SGHNT and CDR2 as YYREEE (reference sequence). The CDR3 DNA follows: TGTGCCAGCAGCCCTGGACAGGGGGTGTCCTTCACCGGGGAGCTGTTTTTT. Protein product: CASSPGQGVSFTGELFF.

The V call is TRBV18, the J call TRBJ2-6, with a weak D call TRBD1 (5 bases). This CDR3 has 18 residues. Trimming took off 2 bases at V and 0 bases at J, with 14 bases between the two ends. Germline V gives CDR1 KGHSH, CDR2 LQKENI. CDR3 bases: TGTGCCAGCTCACCAAGGACAAGGGATAGCTCTGGGGCCAACGTCCTGACTTTC. It translates to CASSPRTRDSSGANVLTF.

CDR3 sequence: CATSRSGGRGLLGAFF. In DNA, the CDR3 is TGTGCCACCAGCAGGTCTGGAGGCAGGGGGCTCCTAGGAGCTTTCTTT. The rearrangement joins TRBV15 to TRBJ1-1; 8 positions agree with TRBD1. J was trimmed by 10 bases and V by 3 bases; bases with no gene match: 16. From germline, CDR1 is LNHNV and CDR2 YYDKDF (reference sequence). The CDR3 totals 16 residues.

The chain has TRBV7-6 and TRBJ2-1, with D perhaps TRBD1 or TRBD2 (6 bases each). This CDR3 is 16 amino acids long. Germline CDR1 reads SGHVS; CDR2 reads FNYEAQ. V gave up 5 bases and J gave up 4 bases, with 18 bases separating them. CDR3 bases: TGTGCCAGCAGCCCCAGGGGCGGGGTTGTATACAATGAGCAGTTCTTC. This translates into CASSPRGGVVYNEQFF.

This rearrangement joins TRBV30 to TRBJ2-3; D possibly uses TRBD1 or TRBD2 (5 bases each). Per germline, CDR1 GTSNPN and CDR2 SVGIG (reference sequence). Deletions cut 6 bases from V and 2 bases from J, with 12 bases between. The CDR3 length is 13 residues. CDR3 bases: TGTGCCTGTTGGGGACCTGCCACAGATACGCAGTATTTT. This sequence encodes CACWGPATDTQYF.